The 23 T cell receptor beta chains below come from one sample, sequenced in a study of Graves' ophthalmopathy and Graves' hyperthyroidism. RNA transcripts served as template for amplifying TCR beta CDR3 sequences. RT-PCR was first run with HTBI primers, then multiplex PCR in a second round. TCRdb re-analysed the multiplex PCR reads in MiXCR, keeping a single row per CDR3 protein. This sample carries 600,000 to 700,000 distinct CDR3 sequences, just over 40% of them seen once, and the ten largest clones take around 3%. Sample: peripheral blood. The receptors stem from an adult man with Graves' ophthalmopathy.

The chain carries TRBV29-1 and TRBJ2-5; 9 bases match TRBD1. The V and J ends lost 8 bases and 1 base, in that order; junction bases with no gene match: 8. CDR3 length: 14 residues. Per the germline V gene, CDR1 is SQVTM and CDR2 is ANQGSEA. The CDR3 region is CSLGTGSVQETQYF. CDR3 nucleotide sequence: TGCAGCTTGGGGACAGGGTCAGTCCAAGAGACCCAGTACTTC.

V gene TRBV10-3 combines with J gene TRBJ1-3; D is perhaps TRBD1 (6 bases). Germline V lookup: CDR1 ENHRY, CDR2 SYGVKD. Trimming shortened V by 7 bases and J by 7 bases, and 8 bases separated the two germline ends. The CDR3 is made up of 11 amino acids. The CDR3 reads CAIKDSNTIYF. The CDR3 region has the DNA TGTGCCATCAAGGACAGTAACACCATATATTTT.

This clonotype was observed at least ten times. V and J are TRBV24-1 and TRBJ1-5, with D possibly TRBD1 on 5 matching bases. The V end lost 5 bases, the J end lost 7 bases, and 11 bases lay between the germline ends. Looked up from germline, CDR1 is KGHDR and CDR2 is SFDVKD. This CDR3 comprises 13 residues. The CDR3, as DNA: TGTGCCACCAGTGCGGGGCGCGGACAGCCCCAGCATTTT. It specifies CATSAGRGQPQHF.

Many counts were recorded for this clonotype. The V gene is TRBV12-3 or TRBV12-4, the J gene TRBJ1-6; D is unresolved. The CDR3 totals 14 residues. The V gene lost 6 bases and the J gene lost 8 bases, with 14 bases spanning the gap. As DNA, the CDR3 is TGTGCCAGCAGCACAATGGCTCGGGATTCACCCCTCCACTTT. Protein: CASSTMARDSPLHF.

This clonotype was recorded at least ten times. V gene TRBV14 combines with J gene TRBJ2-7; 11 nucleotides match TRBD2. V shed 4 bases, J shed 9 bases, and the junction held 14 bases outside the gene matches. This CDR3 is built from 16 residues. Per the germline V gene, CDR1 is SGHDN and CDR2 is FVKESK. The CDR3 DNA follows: TGTGCCAGCAGCCGCCTAGCGGGAGGATACTACGAGGGGCAGTACTTC. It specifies CASSRLAGGYYEGQYF.

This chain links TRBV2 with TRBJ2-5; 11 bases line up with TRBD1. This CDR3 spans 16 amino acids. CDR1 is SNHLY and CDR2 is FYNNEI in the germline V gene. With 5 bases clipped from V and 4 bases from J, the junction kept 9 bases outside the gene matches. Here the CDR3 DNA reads TGTGCCAGCAGTTACTCGGACAGGGGGCTAGGAGAGACCCAGTACTTC. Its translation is CASSYSDRGLGETQYF.

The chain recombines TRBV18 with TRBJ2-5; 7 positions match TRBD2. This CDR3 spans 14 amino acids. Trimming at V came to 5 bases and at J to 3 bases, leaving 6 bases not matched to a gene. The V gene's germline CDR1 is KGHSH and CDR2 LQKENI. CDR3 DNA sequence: TGTGCCAGCTCAAACCCCGGGACTAAAGAGACCCAGTACTTC. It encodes CASSNPGTKETQYF.

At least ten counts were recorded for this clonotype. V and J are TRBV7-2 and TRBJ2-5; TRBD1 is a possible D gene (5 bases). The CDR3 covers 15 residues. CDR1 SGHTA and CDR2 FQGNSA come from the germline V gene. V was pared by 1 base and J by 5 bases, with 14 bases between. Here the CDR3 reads CASSLGGSPRETQYF. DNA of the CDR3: TGTGCCAGCAGCTTAGGGGGCAGCCCTAGGGAGACCCAGTACTTC.

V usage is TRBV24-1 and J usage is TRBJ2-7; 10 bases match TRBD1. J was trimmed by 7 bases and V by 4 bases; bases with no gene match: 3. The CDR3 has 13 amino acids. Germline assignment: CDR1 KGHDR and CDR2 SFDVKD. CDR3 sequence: CATSDRTGGEQYF. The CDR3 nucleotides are TGTGCCACCAGTGACAGGACAGGGGGTGAGCAGTACTTC.

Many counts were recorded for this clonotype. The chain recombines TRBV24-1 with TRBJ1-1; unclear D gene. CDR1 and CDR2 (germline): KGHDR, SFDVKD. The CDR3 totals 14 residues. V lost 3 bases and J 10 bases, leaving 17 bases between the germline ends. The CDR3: CATSDRPGHSPAFF. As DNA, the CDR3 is TGTGCCACCAGTGATCGCCCGGGCCACTCACCAGCTTTCTTT.

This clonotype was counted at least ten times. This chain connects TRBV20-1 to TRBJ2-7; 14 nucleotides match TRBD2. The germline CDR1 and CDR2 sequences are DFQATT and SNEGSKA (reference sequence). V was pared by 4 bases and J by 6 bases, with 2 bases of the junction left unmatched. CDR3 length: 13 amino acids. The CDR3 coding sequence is TGCAGTGCTACGGGACTAGCGGGAGTCGAGCAGTACTTC. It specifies CSATGLAGVEQYF.

The CDR3 DNA is TGTGCCAGCAGCTACGGACAGGGGAGGGAGCAGTACTTC. This translates into CASSYGQGREQYF. The chain has TRBV7-3 and TRBJ2-7; 9 nucleotides align to TRBD1. J gave up 7 bases and V 4 bases, and 5 bases lay outside the gene matches. Germline CDR1 is SGHTA and CDR2 is FQGTGA. The CDR3 sequence is 13 residues long. Together with reference TRBV7-3 and TRBJ2-7, the CDR3 gives the full variable domain: GAGVSQTPSNKVTEKGKYVELRCDPISGHTALYWYRQSLGQGPEFLIYFQGTGAADDSGLPNDRFFAVRPEGSVSTLKIQRTERGDSAVYLCASSYGQGREQYFGPGTRLTVT.

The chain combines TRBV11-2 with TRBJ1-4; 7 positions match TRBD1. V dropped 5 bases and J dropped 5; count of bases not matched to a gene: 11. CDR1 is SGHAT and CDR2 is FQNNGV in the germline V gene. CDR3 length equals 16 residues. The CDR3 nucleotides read TGTGCCAGCAGCCCCCGCGTCGGGACAGAAAATGAAAAACTGTTTTTT. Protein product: CASSPRVGTENEKLFF.

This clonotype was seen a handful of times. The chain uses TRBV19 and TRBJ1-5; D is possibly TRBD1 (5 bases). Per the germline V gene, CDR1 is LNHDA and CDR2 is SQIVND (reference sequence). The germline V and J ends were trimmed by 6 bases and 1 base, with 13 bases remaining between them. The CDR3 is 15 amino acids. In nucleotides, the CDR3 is TGTGCCAGTAGGTGGGGCTCAGGCAGCAATCAGCCCCAGCATTTT. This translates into CASRWGSGSNQPQHF.

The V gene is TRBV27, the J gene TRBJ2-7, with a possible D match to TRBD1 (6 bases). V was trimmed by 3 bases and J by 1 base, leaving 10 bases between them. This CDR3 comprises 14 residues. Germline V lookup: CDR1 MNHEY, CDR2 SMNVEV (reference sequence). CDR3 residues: CASSLRGTSYEQYF. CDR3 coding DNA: TGTGCCAGCAGTTTGAGGGGGACGTCCTACGAGCAGTACTTC.

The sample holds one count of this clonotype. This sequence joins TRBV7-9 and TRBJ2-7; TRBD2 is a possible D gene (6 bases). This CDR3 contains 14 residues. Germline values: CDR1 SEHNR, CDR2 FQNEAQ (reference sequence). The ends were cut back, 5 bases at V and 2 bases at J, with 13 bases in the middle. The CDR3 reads CASSQRPGAYEQYF. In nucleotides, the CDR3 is TGTGCCAGCAGCCAACGTCCGGGGGCCTACGAGCAGTACTTC. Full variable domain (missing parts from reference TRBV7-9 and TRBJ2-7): DTGVSQNPRHKITKRGQNVTFRCDPISEHNRLYWYRQTLGQGPEFLTYFQNEAQLEKSRLLSDRFSAERPKGSFSTLEIQRTEQGDSAMYLCASSQRPGAYEQYFGPGTRLTVT.

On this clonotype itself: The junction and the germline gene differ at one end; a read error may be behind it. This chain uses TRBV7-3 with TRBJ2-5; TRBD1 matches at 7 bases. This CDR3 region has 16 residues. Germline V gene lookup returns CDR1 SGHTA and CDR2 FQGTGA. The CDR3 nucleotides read TGTGCCAGCAGCCCAAACCGGGACAGAAAGTGGGAGACCCTGTACTTC. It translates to CASSPNRDRKWETLYF.

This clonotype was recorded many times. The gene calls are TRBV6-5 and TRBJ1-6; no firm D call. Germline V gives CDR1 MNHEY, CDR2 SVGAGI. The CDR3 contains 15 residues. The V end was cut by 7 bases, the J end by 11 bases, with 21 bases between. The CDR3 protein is CASKKGADFYPPLHF. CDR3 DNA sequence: TGTGCCAGCAAGAAAGGAGCAGACTTTTATCCACCCCTCCACTTT.

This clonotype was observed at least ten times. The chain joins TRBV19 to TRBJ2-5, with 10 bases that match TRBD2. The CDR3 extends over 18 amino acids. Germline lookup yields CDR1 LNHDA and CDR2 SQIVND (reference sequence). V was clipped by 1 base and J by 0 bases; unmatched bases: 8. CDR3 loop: CASSIVHGLAAYQETQYF. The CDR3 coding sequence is TGTGCCAGTAGTATAGTCCACGGACTAGCGGCGTACCAAGAGACCCAGTACTTC.

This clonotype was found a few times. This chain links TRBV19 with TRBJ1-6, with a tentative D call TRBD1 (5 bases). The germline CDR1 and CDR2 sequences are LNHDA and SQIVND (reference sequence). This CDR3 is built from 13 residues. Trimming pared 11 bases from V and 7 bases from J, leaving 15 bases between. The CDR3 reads CAWSGGYNSPLHF. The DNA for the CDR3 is TGTGCCTGGAGCGGGGGTTACAATTCACCCCTCCACTTT.

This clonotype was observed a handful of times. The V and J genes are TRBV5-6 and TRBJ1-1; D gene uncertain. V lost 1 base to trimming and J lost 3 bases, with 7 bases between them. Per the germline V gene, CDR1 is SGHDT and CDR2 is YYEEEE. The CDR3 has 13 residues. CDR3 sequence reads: CASSLYSDTEAFF. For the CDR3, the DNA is TGTGCCAGCAGCTTGTACTCAGACACTGAAGCTTTCTTT. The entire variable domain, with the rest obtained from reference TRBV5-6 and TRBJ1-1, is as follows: DAGVTQSPTHLIKTRGQQVTLRCSPKSGHDTVSWYQQALGQGPQFIFQYYEEEERQRGNFPDRFSGHQFPNYSSELNVNALLLGDSALYLCASSLYSDTEAFFGQGTRLTVV.

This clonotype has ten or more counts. The CDR3 protein is CASSLAGDKRTYSNQPQHF. The CDR3 DNA is TGTGCCAGCAGTTTGGCGGGGGACAAACGGACCTATAGCAATCAGCCCCAGCATTTT. The chain joins TRBV2 to TRBJ1-5; D perhaps matches TRBD1 (6 bases). The CDR3 contains 19 residues. Germline lookup yields CDR1 SNHLY and CDR2 FYNNEI. Trimming removed 5 bases at V and 0 bases at J, with 23 bases between. Filled out from reference TRBV2 and TRBJ1-5, the complete variable domain reads EPEVTQTPSHQVTQMGQEVILRCVPISNHLYFYWYRQILGQKVEFLVSFYNNEISEKSEIFDDQFSVERPDGSNFTLKIRSTKLEDSAMYFCASSLAGDKRTYSNQPQHFGDGTRLSIL.

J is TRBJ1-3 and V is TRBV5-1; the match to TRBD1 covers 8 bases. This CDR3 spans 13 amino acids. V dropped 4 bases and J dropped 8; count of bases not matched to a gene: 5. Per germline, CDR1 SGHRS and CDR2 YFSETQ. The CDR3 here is CASSSGQGDTIYF. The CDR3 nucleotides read TGCGCCAGCAGCAGCGGACAGGGAGACACCATATATTTT.